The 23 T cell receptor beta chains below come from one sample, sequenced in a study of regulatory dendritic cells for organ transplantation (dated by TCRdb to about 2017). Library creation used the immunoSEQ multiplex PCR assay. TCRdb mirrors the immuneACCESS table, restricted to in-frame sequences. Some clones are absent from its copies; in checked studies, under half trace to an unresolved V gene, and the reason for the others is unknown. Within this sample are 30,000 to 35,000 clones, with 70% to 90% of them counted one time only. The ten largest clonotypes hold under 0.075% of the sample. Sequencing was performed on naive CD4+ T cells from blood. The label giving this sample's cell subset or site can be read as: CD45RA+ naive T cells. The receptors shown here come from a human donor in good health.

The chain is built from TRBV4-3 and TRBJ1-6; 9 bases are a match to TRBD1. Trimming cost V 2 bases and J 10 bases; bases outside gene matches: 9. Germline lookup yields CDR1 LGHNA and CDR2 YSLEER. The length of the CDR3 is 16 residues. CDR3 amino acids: CASSQQTGGVSSPLHF. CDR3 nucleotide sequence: TGCGCCAGCAGCCAACAGACAGGGGGGGTAAGCTCACCCCTCCACTTT.

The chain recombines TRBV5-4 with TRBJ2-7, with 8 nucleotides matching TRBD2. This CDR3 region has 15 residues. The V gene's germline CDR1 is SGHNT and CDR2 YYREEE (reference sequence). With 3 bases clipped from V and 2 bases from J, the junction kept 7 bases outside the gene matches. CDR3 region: CASSSGLASPYEQYF. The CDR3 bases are TGTGCCAGCAGCTCCGGACTAGCATCCCCCTACGAGCAGTACTTC.

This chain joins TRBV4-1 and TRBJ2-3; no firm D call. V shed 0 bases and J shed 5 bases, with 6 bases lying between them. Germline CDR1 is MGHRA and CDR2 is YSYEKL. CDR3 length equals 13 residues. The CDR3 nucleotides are TGCGCCAGCAGCCAAGAATCGGGAGATACGCAGTATTTT. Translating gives CASSQESGDTQYF.

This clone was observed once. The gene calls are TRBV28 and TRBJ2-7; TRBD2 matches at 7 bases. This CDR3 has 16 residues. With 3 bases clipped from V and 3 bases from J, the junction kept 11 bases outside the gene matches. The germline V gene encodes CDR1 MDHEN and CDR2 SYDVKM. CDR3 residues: CASSLGQAGMYYEQYF. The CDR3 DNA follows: TGTGCCAGCAGTTTGGGTCAAGCGGGAATGTACTACGAGCAGTACTTC.

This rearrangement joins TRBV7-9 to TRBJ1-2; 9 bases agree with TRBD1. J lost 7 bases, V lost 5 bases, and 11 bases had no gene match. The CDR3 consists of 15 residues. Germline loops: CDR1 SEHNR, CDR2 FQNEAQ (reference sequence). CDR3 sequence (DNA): TGTGCCAGCAGCACCGCCGGGACAGGGTTGTTTGGCTACACCTTC. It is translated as CASSTAGTGLFGYTF.

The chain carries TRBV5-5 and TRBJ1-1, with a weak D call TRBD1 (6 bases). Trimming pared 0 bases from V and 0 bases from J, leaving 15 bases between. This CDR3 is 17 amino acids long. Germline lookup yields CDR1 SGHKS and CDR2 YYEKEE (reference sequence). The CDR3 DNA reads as TGTGCCAGCAGCTTGGATGCAGGGGCGGGAATGAACACTGAAGCTTTCTTT. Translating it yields CASSLDAGAGMNTEAFF.

The CDR3 DNA follows: TGTGCCAGCAGCCCCGGGGGGGCGAAGAACACTGAAGCTTTCTTT. Its translation: CASSPGGAKNTEAFF. This chain connects TRBV7-9 to TRBJ1-1; D may be TRBD1 (6 bases). Germline V gives CDR1 SEHNR, CDR2 FQNEAQ (reference sequence). CDR3 length: 15 residues. Deletions cut 5 bases from V and 1 base from J, with 14 bases between.

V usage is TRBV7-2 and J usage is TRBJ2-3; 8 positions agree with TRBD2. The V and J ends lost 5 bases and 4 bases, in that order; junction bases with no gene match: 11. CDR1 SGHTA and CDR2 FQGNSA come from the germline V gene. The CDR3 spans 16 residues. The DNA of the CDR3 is TGTGCCAGCAGCCCCCAGACTAGCGTGGGCGCAGATACGCAGTATTTT. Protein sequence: CASSPQTSVGADTQYF.

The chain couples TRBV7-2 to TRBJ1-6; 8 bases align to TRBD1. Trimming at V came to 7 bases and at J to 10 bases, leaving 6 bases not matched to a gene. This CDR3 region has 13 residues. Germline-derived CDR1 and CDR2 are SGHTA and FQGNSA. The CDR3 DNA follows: TGTGCCAGCACGGGCCAGGGGGCCTCACCCCTCCACTTT. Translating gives CASTGQGASPLHF.

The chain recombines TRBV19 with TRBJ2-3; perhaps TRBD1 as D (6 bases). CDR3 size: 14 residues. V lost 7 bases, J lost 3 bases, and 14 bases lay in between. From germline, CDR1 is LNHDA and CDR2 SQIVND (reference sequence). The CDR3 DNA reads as TGTGCCAGTAAACCGTTCAGGGGAACAGATACGCAGTATTTT. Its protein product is CASKPFRGTDTQYF.

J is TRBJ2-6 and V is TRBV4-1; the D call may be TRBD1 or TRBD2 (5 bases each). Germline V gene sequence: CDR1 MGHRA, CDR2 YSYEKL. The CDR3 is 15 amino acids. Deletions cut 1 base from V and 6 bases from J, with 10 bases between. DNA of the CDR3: TGCGCCAGCAGCCAAGGAGGGGTAATGGCCAACGTCCTGACTTTC. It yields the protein CASSQGGVMANVLTF.

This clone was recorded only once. The CDR3 nucleotides are TGTGCCAGCAGCCAGGGACAGGGAGGATTCTACGAGCAGTACTTC. It yields the protein CASSQGQGGFYEQYF. The chain links TRBV7-6 to TRBJ2-7; 9 bases agree with TRBD1. Germline lookup yields CDR1 SGHVS and CDR2 FNYEAQ. J lost 3 bases, V lost 5 bases, and 8 bases had no gene match. This CDR3 has 15 amino acids.

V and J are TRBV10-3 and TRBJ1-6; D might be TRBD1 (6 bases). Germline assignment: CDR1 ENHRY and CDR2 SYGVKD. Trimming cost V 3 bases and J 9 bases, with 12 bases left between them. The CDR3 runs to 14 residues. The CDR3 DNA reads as TGTGCCATCAGTGATCTACAGGGAGGTTCACCCCTCCACTTT. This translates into CAISDLQGGSPLHF.

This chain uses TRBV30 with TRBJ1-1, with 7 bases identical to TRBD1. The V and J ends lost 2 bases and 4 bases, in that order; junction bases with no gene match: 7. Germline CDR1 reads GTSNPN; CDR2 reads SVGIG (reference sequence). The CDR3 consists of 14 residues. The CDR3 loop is CAWSPGTVGTEAFF. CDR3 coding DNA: TGTGCCTGGAGTCCCGGGACAGTGGGCACTGAAGCTTTCTTT. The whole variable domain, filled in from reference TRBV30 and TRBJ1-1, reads SQTIHQWPATLVQPVGSPLSLECTVEGTSNPNLYWYRQAAGRGLQLLFYSVGIGQISSEVPQNLSASRPQDRQFILSSKKLLLSDSGFYLCAWSPGTVGTEAFFGQGTRLTVV.

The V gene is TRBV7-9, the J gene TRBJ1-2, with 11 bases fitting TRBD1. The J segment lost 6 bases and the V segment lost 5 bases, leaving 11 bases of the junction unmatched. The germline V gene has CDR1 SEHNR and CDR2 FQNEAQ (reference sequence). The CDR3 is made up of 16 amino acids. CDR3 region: CASSLTGTGGVHGYTF. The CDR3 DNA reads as TGTGCCAGCAGCCTCACGGGGACAGGGGGAGTCCATGGCTACACCTTC. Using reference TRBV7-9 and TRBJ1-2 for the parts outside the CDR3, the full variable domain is DTGVSQNPRHKITKRGQNVTFRCDPISEHNRLYWYRQTLGQGPEFLTYFQNEAQLEKSRLLSDRFSAERPKGSFSTLEIQRTEQGDSAMYLCASSLTGTGGVHGYTFGSGTRLTVV.

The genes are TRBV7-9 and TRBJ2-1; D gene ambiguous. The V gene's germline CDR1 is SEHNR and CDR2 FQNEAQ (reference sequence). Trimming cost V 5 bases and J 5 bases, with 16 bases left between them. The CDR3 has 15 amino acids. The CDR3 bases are TGTGCCAGCAGCCTAGGTCGGAGCTTAAACAATGAGCAGTTCTTC. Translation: CASSLGRSLNNEQFF.

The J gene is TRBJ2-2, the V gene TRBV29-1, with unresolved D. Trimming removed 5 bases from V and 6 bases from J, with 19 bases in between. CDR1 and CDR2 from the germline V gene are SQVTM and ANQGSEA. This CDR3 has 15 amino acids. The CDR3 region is CSVPKALGRAGELFF. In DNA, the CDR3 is TGCAGCGTTCCCAAAGCCTTGGGTAGGGCCGGGGAGCTGTTTTTT.

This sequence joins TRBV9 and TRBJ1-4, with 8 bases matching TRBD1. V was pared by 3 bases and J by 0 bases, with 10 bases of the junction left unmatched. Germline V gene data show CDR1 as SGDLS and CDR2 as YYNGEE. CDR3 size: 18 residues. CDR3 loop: CASSGETGALATNEKLFF. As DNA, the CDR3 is TGTGCCAGCAGCGGGGAGACAGGGGCCCTTGCAACTAATGAAAAACTGTTTTTT.

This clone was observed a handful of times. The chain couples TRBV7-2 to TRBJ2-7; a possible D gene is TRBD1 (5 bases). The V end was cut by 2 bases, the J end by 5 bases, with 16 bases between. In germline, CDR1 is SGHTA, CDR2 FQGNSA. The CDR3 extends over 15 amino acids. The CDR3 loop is CASSLFGAEEDEQYF. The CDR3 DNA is TGTGCCAGCAGCTTATTTGGGGCAGAAGAGGACGAGCAGTACTTC. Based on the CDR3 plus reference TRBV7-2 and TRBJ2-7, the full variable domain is GAGVSQSPSNKVTEKGKDVELRCDPISGHTALYWYRQSLGQGLEFLIYFQGNSAPDKSGLPSDRFSAERTGGSVSTLTIQRTQQEDSAVYLCASSLFGAEEDEQYFGPGTRLTVT.

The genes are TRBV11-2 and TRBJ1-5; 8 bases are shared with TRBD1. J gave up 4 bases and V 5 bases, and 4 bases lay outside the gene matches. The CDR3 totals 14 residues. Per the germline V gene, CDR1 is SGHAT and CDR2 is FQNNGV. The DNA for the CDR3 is TGTGCCAGCAGCGTAACAGGGGGGAATCAGCCCCAGCATTTT. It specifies CASSVTGGNQPQHF.

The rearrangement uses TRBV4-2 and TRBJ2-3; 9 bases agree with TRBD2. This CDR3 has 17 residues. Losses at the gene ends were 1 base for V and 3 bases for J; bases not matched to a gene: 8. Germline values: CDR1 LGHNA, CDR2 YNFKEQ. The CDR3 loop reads CASSQARTSEGTDTQYF. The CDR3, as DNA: TGTGCCAGCAGCCAAGCCCGGACTAGCGAGGGGACAGATACGCAGTATTTT.

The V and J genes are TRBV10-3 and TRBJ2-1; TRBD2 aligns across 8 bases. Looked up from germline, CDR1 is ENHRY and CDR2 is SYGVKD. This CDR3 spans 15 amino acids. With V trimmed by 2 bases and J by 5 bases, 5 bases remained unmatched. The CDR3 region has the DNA TGTGCCATCAGTGAGGGTTTAGCGGGGAACAATGAGCAGTTCTTC. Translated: CAISEGLAGNNEQFF.

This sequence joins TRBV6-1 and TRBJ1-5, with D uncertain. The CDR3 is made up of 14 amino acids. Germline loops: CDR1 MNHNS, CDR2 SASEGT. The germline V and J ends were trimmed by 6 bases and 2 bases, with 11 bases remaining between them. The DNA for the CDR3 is TGTGCCAGCAGGGCCGTGGACCGCAATCAGCCCCAGCATTTT. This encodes CASRAVDRNQPQHF.